The clone carrying this T cell receptor beta chain occurred a few times. These data originate in a study of T cells in Graves' hyperthyroidism and ophthalmopathy. The patients, who ranged from 18 to 65 in age, presented with newly diagnosed hyperthyroidism lasting under 2 months. Sampled blood dates from first hyperthyroidism diagnosis, and it precedes any ophthalmopathy symptoms. Cells are PBMCs isolated from around 9.4 ml of fresh blood. TCR beta CDR3 region amplification was performed from RNA transcripts. The HTBI primer set was used in a first-round RT-PCR of the TCR CDR3. TCRdb analysed the multiplex PCR reads with MiXCR anew, one entry per CDR3 protein. In the table there are fewer than 350,000 distinct CDR3 sequences, roughly 15% of which are singletons. J lost 8 bases, V lost 1 base, and 10 bases had no gene match. This CDR3 comprises 15 residues. Germline CDR1 and CDR2: MRHNA and SNTAGT.

The chain employs TRBV6-4 and TRBJ1-2; 7 bases are a match to TRBD1. Sequencing was performed on blood. This clonotype was obtained from a woman in her fifties or sixties with Graves' hyperthyroidism that later progressed to Graves' ophthalmopathy. The CDR3 spells CASSDYGQDVSGYTF. The CDR3 DNA reads as TGTGCCAGCAGTGACTACGGACAGGACGTTAGCGGCTACACCTTC.